This TCR beta chain emerged from a study of T cell changes during pregnancy in multiple sclerosis. Sequenced by immunoSEQ multiplex PCR; TCRdb stores in-frame clones only, minus some. This sample carries some 27,000 clones, 90% to 95% of them seen once, and the ten largest clones take about 0.45%. Per the germline V gene, CDR1 is SGHTS and CDR2 is YDEGEE. The CDR3 has 15 residues. With 0 bases removed from V and 0 bases from J, the gap between germline ends came to 10 bases. V is TRBV5-8 and J is TRBJ2-7; no firm D call. The sample here was CD4+ T cells from peripheral blood mononuclear cells, taken after pregnancy. This sequence was found in a female donor with multiple sclerosis, enrolled in a pregnancy study. The DNA for the CDR3 is TGTGCCAGCAGCTTGGGTGATCGGGTCTCCTACGAGCAGTACTTC. Translating it yields CASSLGDRVSYEQYF. The variable domain in full, with the rest retrieved from reference TRBV5-8 and TRBJ2-7, is EAGVTQSPTHLIKTRGQQATLRCSPISGHTSVYWYQQALGLGLQFLLWYDEGEERNRGNFPPRFSGRQFPNYSSELNVNALELEDSALYLCASSLGDRVSYEQYFGPGTRLTVT.